This TCR beta chain was profiled in a study of blood T cell repertoires in COVID-19. About the research overall: Acute and convalescent COVID-19 specimens originated in the United States, Italy and Spain. Nucleic acid was either cDNA or gDNA, and it came from T cells, B-cell-depleted T cells, or PBMCs.

This CDR3 comprises 14 residues. Trimming removed 4 bases from V and 3 bases from J; junction bases left unmatched: 4. CDR1 and CDR2 (germline): SGHNT, YYREEE (reference sequence). Assay used: immunoSEQ multiplex PCR; TCRdb lists only in-frame clones, some missing. The data show roughly 86,000 clones, approximately 86% seen once. The sequence came from a man in his forties or fifties with active or convalescent COVID-19. The rearrangement uses TRBV5-4 and TRBJ1-5; the match to TRBD1 covers 7 bases. Sequenced sample: peripheral blood. CDR3 sequence (DNA): TGTGCCAGCAGCAAAGACAGGGACAATCAGCCCCAGCATTTT. Amino acids: CASSKDRDNQPQHF.